This T cell receptor (beta chain) was recorded in a study of cytomegalovirus exposure and HLA in healthy donors. Study-wide results and caveats: Subsequent analysis of the 120 or so validation repertoires found a tendency for first-cohort TCR clusters to co-occur. Reportedly, diagnosis of cytomegalovirus status by the classifier showed high specificity and sensitivity. The study found most TCR sequences rare, yet found some public TCRs in many donors.

With 3 bases removed from V and 6 bases from J, the gap between germline ends came to 20 bases. Germline CDR1 reads MNHEY; CDR2 reads SMNVEV (reference sequence). CDR3 length: 17 residues. The approximately 120-subject validation cohort, separate from the roughly 700-subject first cohort, included the donors. Comment on this clone: Its antigen is still unknown.

Repertoires were generated with immunoSEQ multiplex PCR, while TCRdb's copy carries only in-frame clones and drops some. The sample has 20,000 to 25,000 clones, 97% seen once. The clonotype comes from a man aged 25 to 40 in good health and CMV-seropositive. The chain has TRBV27 and TRBJ1-4, with D possibly being TRBD1 (5 bases). The source material was PBMCs. This chain's CDR3 is CASSFRKGGGGDEKLFF. The CDR3, as DNA: TGTGCCAGCAGTTTCCGTAAGGGTGGGGGAGGAGATGAAAAACTGTTTTTT.